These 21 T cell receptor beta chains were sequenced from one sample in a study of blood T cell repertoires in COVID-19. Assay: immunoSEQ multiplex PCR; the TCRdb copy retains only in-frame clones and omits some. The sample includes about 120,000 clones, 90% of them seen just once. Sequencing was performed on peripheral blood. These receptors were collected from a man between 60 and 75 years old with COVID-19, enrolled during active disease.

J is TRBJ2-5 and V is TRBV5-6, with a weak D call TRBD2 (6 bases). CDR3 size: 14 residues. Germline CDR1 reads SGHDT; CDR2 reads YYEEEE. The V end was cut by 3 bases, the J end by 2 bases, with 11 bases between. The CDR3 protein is CASSSLAGQETQYF. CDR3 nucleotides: TGTGCCAGCAGCTCCTTGGCGGGACAAGAGACCCAGTACTTC.

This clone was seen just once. The CDR3 loop reads CASSLTSGTDTQYF. The CDR3 nucleotides read TGTGCCAGCAGCTTAACGAGCGGCACAGATACGCAGTATTTT. The chain employs TRBV7-3 and TRBJ2-3; D gene uncertain. The CDR3 runs 14 residues. V lost 0 bases to trimming and J lost 1 base, with 5 bases between them. Germline V gives CDR1 SGHTA, CDR2 FQGTGA.

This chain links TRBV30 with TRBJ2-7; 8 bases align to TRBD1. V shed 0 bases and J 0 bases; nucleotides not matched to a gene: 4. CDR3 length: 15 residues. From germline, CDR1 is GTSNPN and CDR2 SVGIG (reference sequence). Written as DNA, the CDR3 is TGTGCCTGGAGTGTGGGACAGGCCTACTCCTACGAGCAGTACTTC. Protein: CAWSVGQAYSYEQYF.

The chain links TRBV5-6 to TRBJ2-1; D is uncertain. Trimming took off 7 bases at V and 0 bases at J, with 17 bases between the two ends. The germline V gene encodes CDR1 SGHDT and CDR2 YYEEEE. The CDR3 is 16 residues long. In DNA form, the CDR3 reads TGTGCCAGCCAGCGACTGGAAATGTACTCCTACAATGAGCAGTTCTTC. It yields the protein CASQRLEMYSYNEQFF.

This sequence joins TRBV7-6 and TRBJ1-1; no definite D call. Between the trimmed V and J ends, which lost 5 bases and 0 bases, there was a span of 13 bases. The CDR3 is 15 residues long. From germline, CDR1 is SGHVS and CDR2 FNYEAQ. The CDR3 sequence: CASSPDRSMNTEAFF. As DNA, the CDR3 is TGTGCCAGCAGCCCCGATCGGAGCATGAACACTGAAGCTTTCTTT.

This CDR3 reads CSVAGQGGNYEQYF. In DNA, the CDR3 is TGCAGCGTTGCCGGACAGGGAGGAAACTACGAGCAGTACTTC. The gene calls are TRBV29-1 and TRBJ2-7, with 8 positions matching TRBD1. This CDR3 is 14 amino acids long. With V trimmed by 4 bases and J by 3 bases, 8 bases remained unmatched. CDR1 is SQVTM, CDR2 ANQGSEA, per germline.

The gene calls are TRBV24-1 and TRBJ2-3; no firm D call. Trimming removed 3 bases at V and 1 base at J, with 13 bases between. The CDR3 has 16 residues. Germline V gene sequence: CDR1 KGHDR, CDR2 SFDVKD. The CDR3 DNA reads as TGTGCCACCAGTGATAAGTCGTCAGTCCGCACAGATACGCAGTATTTT. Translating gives CATSDKSSVRTDTQYF.

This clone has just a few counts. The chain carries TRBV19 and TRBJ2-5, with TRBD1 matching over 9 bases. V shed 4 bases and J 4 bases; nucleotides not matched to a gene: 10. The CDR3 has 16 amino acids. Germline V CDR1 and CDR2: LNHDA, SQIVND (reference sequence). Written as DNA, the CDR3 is TGTGCCAGTAGTACTTCATATACAGGGGGCGCAGAGACCCAGTACTTC. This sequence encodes CASSTSYTGGAETQYF.

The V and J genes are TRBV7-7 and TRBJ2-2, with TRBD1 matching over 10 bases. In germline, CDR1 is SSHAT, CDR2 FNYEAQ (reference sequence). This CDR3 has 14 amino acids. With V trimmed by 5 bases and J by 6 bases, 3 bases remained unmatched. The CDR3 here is CASSRDRGAGELFF. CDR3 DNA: TGTGCCAGCAGCAGGGACAGGGGCGCCGGGGAGCTGTTTTTT.

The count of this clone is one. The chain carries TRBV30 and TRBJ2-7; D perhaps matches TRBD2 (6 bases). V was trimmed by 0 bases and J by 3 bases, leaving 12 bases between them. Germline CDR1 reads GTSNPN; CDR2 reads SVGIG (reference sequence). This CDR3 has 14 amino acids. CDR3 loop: CAWSVRAGNYEQYF. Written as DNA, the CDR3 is TGTGCCTGGAGTGTAAGGGCGGGAAACTACGAGCAGTACTTC.

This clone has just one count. The CDR3 DNA reads as TGCAGCGTTAGGACTGTTACCTACAATGAGCAGTTCTTC. This encodes CSVRTVTYNEQFF. V is TRBV29-1 and J is TRBJ2-1; D might be TRBD2 (5 bases). V was trimmed by 5 bases and J by 2 bases, leaving 10 bases between them. Germline assignment: CDR1 SQVTM and CDR2 ANQGSEA. CDR3 length equals 13 residues.

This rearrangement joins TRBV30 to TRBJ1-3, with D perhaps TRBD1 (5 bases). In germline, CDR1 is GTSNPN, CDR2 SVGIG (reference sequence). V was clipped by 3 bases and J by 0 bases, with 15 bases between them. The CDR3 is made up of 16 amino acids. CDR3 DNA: TGTGCCTGGAGCCACGGGGGGGTCTCCTCTGGAAACACCATATATTTT. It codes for CAWSHGGVSSGNTIYF.

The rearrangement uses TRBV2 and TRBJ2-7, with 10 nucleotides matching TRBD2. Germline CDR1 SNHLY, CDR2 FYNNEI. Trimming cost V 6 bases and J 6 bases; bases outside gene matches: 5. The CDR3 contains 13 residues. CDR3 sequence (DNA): TGTGCCAGCAGAATAGCGGGAGGAAGCGAGCAGTACTTC. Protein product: CASRIAGGSEQYF.

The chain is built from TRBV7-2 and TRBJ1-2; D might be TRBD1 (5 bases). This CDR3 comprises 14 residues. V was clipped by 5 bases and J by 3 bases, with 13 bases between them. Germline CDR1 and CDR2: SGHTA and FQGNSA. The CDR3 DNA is TGTGCCAGCAGCCCTCCCGGGGGGTACTATGGCTACACCTTC. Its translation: CASSPPGGYYGYTF.

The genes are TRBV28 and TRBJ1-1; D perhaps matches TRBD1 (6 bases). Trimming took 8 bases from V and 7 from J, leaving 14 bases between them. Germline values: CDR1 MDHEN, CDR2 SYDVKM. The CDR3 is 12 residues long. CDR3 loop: CASSSYRVEAFF. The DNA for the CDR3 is TGTGCCAGCTCTAGTTACAGGGTTGAAGCTTTCTTT.

The CDR3 region is CATSDWGGADGANVLTF. The CDR3 DNA follows: TGTGCCACCAGTGATTGGGGGGGCGCGGATGGGGCCAACGTCCTGACTTTC. This sequence joins TRBV24-1 and TRBJ2-6; the D gene is possibly TRBD2 (7 bases). The V gene's germline CDR1 is KGHDR and CDR2 SFDVKD. This CDR3 contains 17 residues. V gave up 2 bases and J gave up 3 bases, with 13 bases separating them.

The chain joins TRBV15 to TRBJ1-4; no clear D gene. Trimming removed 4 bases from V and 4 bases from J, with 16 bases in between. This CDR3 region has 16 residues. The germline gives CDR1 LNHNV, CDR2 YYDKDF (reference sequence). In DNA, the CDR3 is TGTGCCACCAGCATGAGCCCCCGTCCTTTTAATGAAAAACTGTTTTTT. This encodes CATSMSPRPFNEKLFF.

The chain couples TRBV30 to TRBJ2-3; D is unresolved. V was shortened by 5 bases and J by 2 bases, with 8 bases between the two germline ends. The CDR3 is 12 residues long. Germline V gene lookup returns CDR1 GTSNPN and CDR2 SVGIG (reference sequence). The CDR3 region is CAWGRLTDTQYF. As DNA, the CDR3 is TGTGCCTGGGGAAGACTCACAGATACGCAGTATTTT.

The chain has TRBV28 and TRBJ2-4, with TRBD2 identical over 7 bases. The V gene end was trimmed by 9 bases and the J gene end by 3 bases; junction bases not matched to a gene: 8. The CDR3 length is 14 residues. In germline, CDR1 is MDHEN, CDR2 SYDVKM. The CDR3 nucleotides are TGTGCCAGTGGCGGCGGGGGAGTCAAAAACATTCAGTACTTC. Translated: CASGGGGVKNIQYF.

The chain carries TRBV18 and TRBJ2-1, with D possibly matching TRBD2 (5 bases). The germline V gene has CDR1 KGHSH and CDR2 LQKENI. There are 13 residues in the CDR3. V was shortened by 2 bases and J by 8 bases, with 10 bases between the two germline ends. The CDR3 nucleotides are TGTGCCAGCTCACCAAGCGGTAGCCATGAGCAGTTCTTC. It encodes CASSPSGSHEQFF.

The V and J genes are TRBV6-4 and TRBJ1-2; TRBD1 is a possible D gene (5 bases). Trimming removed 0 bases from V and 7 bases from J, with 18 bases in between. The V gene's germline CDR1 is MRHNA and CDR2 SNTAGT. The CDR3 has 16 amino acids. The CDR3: CASSDSGPGPSSGYTF. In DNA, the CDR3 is TGTGCCAGCAGTGACTCGGGGCCAGGCCCCAGCTCTGGCTACACCTTC.